These 9 T cell receptor beta chains were sequenced from one sample in a study of T cells in Graves' hyperthyroidism and ophthalmopathy. It was RNA transcripts that yielded the amplified TCR beta CDR3 regions. The TCR CDR3 was amplified in a first-round RT-PCR using the HTBI primer set. A single record per CDR3 protein comes from TCRdb applying MiXCR to the multiplex PCR reads. The table has a few hundred thousand distinct CDR3 sequences, roughly 20% seen once; the top ten hold about 30%. The sequencing sample was made of blood. Source of these receptors: a young man with Graves' hyperthyroidism.

This clonotype was seen a few times. The chain is built from TRBV6-1 and TRBJ2-5, with D tentatively TRBD2 (6 bases). The germline V gene encodes CDR1 MNHNS and CDR2 SASEGT. V lost 3 bases and J lost 2, with 10 bases in between. There are 14 residues in the CDR3. CDR3 protein: CASSDPGAQETQYF. CDR3 DNA sequence: TGTGCCAGCAGTGATCCGGGAGCGCAAGAGACCCAGTACTTC.

In its sample, this clonotype was seen many times. Written as DNA, the CDR3 is TGTGCCAGCAGTTACTCTGGCAGGAGTTATGGCTACACCTTC. Its protein is CASSYSGRSYGYTF. V usage is TRBV6-5 and J usage is TRBJ1-2; D gene unclear. The germline gives CDR1 MNHEY, CDR2 SVGAGI. Trimming removed 0 bases at V and 5 bases at J, with 10 bases between. This CDR3 spans 14 amino acids.

This clonotype was recorded many times. The chain is built from TRBV11-2 and TRBJ2-6, with D perhaps TRBD1 (5 bases). The germline V gene encodes CDR1 SGHAT and CDR2 FQNNGV. The CDR3 spans 17 residues. Trimming removed 4 bases from V and 4 bases from J, with 17 bases in between. The DNA of the CDR3 is TGTGCCAGCAGCTCCTTCGTCAGGGCAAACGGGGCCAACGTCCTGACTTTC. Translation gives CASSSFVRANGANVLTF. The full variable domain, with the rest looked up from reference TRBV11-2 and TRBJ2-6, is EAGVAQSPRYKIIEKRQSVAFWCNPISGHATLYWYQQILGQGPKLLIQFQNNGVVDDSQLPKDRFSAERLKGVDSTLKIQPAKLEDSAVYLCASSSFVRANGANVLTFGAGSRLTVL.

Many counts were recorded for this clonotype. The V call is TRBV28, the J call TRBJ1-2; a possible D gene is TRBD1 (5 bases). Between the trimmed V and J ends, which lost 6 bases and 8 bases, there was a span of 22 bases. This CDR3 region has 15 residues. Germline values: CDR1 MDHEN, CDR2 SYDVKM. CDR3 nucleotides: TGTGCCAGCAGCCCGGGGGGGTCGGGCCGCGGGGGCTACACCTTC. Its translation is CASSPGGSGRGGYTF.

This clonotype was recorded many times. The chain joins TRBV2 to TRBJ2-7; D might be TRBD2 (6 bases). Germline lookup yields CDR1 SNHLY and CDR2 FYNNEI. The germline V and J ends were trimmed by 0 bases and 0 bases, with 15 bases remaining between them. This CDR3 comprises 17 residues. DNA for the CDR3: TGTGCCAGCAGTGAAGCAATTTGGGGGGAAACCTCCTACGAGCAGTACTTC. It encodes CASSEAIWGETSYEQYF.

This clonotype was counted ten times or more. The chain carries TRBV12-3 or TRBV12-4 and TRBJ1-5; 8 nucleotides match TRBD1. Trimming at V came to 5 bases and at J to 1 base, leaving 4 bases not matched to a gene. The CDR3 runs 15 residues. This chain's CDR3 is CASSPWTGSNQPQHF. In DNA, the CDR3 is TGTGCCAGCAGTCCATGGACAGGGAGCAATCAGCCCCAGCATTTT.

This clonotype was counted ten times or more. The chain combines TRBV7-9 with TRBJ2-7; 7 nucleotides align to TRBD2. V shed 5 bases, J shed 0 bases, and the junction held 4 bases outside the gene matches. CDR1 is SEHNR, CDR2 FQNEAQ, per germline (reference sequence). This CDR3 contains 14 residues. The CDR3 sequence is CASSAAGSSYEQYF. CDR3 bases: TGTGCCAGCAGCGCAGCGGGGAGCTCCTACGAGCAGTACTTC.

The V and J genes are TRBV6-2 or TRBV6-3 and TRBJ1-4; unclear D gene. The ends were cut back, 5 bases at V and 6 bases at J, with 10 bases in the middle. Germline V lookup: CDR1 MNHEY, CDR2 SVGEGT. This CDR3 is 13 amino acids long. CDR3 region: CASSADGDEKLFF. For the CDR3, the DNA is TGTGCCAGCAGTGCCGACGGTGATGAAAAACTGTTTTTT.

The sample holds many counts of this clonotype. This chain joins TRBV6-2 or TRBV6-3 and TRBJ2-7; D not resolved. Trimming cost V 2 bases and J 2 bases, with 10 bases left between them. The CDR3 is 14 amino acids. The germline V gene has CDR1 MNHEY and CDR2 SVGEGT. In DNA, the CDR3 is TGTGCCAGCAGTTACGCCTCCGGCGCCTACGAGCAGTACTTC. As protein: CASSYASGAYEQYF.